This TCR beta chain stems from a study of blood T cell repertoires in COVID-19. Study-wide context: Some COVID-19 samples were acute and others convalescent; all came from the United States, Italy and Spain.

Germline V gene sequence: CDR1 MNHEY, CDR2 SMNVEV (reference sequence). CDR3 length equals 12 residues. Trimming took off 8 bases at V and 9 bases at J, with 14 bases between the two ends. Data came from immunoSEQ multiplex PCR; TCRdb stores just in-frame clones and leaves some out. The sample has 350,000 to 450,000 clones, around 92% seen once. The sample was peripheral blood. This chain connects TRBV27 to TRBJ1-5, with D perhaps TRBD1 (5 bases). The receptor's source is a man aged 40-55 years with acute or convalescent COVID-19. The CDR3: CASATPQGPQHF. The CDR3 DNA reads as TGTGCCAGCGCAACCCCCCAGGGGCCCCAGCATTTT.